The rows below give T cell receptor beta chains drawn from one sample of a study of cytomegalovirus exposure and HLA in healthy donors. Using immunoSEQ multiplex PCR, the repertoire was profiled, and TCRdb retains in-frame clones only, with some absent. This sample has under 200,000 clones; around 82% occur once, and the top ten carry about 1%. The source material was PBMCs. The receptor set was obtained from a man aged 30 to 39 in good health and CMV-seronegative. CDR3s include the opening cysteine and the closing phenylalanine or tryptophan. D genes are given only for firm matches. Size tells how often a clone was seen (once, few, many) or the class of an expanded clone, and some rows leave it out.

V gene	D gene	J gene	clone size	CDR3 DNA	CDR3 protein
TRBV9	TRBD1	TRBJ2-2	-	TGTGCCAGCAGCCCTACAGGGGGCCCTAGGACCGGGGAGCTGTTTTTT	CASSPTGGPRTGELFF
TRBV10-3	-	TRBJ2-7	once	TGTGCCATCAGTGAGTCCCATTCCGGTGCCTACGAGCAGTACTTC	CAISESHSGAYEQYF
TRBV7-2	TRBD1	TRBJ1-2	-	TGTGCCAGCAGCGACAGGGTGACGGCCTATGGCTACACCTTC	CASSDRVTAYGYTF
TRBV15	TRBD2	TRBJ2-7	-	TGTGCCACCAGCAGAGATTTAGGGCTAGCGGGAGCCGGCTACGAGCAGTACTTC	CATSRDLGLAGAGYEQYF
TRBV6-5	-	TRBJ1-6	-	TGTGCCAGCAGTTACTTGGGCCCGGAGGGCCATTCACCCCTCCACTTT	CASSYLGPEGHSPLHF
TRBV18	-	TRBJ2-7	-	TGTGCCAGCTCACCGACAGGTTTCCGTGACGAGCAGTACTTC	CASSPTGFRDEQYF
TRBV11-2	-	TRBJ2-1	-	TGTGCCAGCAGCCCAATCTCGAATCGGAATGAGCAGTTCTTC	CASSPISNRNEQFF
TRBV4-3	TRBD2	TRBJ2-3	few	TGCGCCAGCAGCCAAGATTTGTCTCTTGGAACTAGCGAGAGCACAGATACGCAGTATTTT	CASSQDLSLGTSESTDTQYF
TRBV27	-	TRBJ2-7	few	TGTGCCAGCAGTTTATCGCGGGATTCCTACGAGCAGTACTTC	CASSLSRDSYEQYF
TRBV5-1	-	TRBJ2-7	-	TGCGCCAGCAGCTTAAGTAGCGGCACCACCTCCTACGAGCAGTACTTC	CASSLSSGTTSYEQYF
TRBV11-2	TRBD2	TRBJ2-3	-	TGTGCCAGCAGCACCCTAGCGGGAGGGAACCCAGATACGCAGTATTTT	CASSTLAGGNPDTQYF
TRBV19	TRBD1	TRBJ2-1	-	TGTGCCAGTAGTTTTAGGACAGGGTTGCAGTTCTTC	CASSFRTGLQFF
TRBV29-1	-	TRBJ1-1	-	TGCAGCGTCCTTAAGGAGGGGAGAGAAGCTTTCTTT	CSVLKEGREAFF
TRBV7-9	TRBD2	TRBJ2-7	once	TGTGCCAGCAGCGGCTGGACTAGCAGCTACGAGCAGTACTTC	CASSGWTSSYEQYF
TRBV4-1	-	TRBJ2-2	once	TGCGCCAGCAGCCAAGCCAGGGGCGAGCTGTTTTTT	CASSQARGELFF
TRBV2	TRBD1	TRBJ1-6	-	TGTGCCAGCATCCGGGACAGGGAGGTCCGGAATTCACCCCTCCACTTT	CASIRDREVRNSPLHF
TRBV7-2	TRBD2	TRBJ2-3	-	TGTGCCAGCAGCCTCCCGACTAGCGGGGGGAGGGCAGATACGCAGTATTTT	CASSLPTSGGRADTQYF
TRBV25-1	-	TRBJ1-2	-	TGTGCCAGCAGTGAATGGCGAGGTGGCTACACCTTC	CASSEWRGGYTF
TRBV10-3	TRBD2	TRBJ2-5	-	TGTGCCATCAGTGACTCAAGGGTTGGCGGGGGGTTCCAAGAGACCCAGTACTTC	CAISDSRVGGGFQETQYF
TRBV28	-	TRBJ2-7	-	TGTGCCAGCAGGTCAGGTTCCGTACAGTACTTC	CASRSGSVQYF
TRBV5-1	-	TRBJ1-2	-	TGCGCCAGCAGCTTGGATTTAATGACAGCAGCTCGGGACTATGGCTACACCTTC	CASSLDLMTAARDYGYTF
TRBV15	-	TRBJ2-1	-	TGTGCCACCAGCAGCCCAAGGGGCAGCTACAATGAGCAGTTCTTC	CATSSPRGSYNEQFF
TRBV2	-	TRBJ1-1	-	TGTGCCAGCAGAGGAGGGACGTATACTGAAGCTTTCTTT	CASRGGTYTEAFF
TRBV30	TRBD2	TRBJ2-1	-	TGTGCCCGGGCCGACTCGACTAGCGGGGTAAACAATGAGCAGTTCTTC	CARADSTSGVNNEQFF
TRBV6-4	-	TRBJ2-3	few	TGTGCCAGCAGTGACTCTGGGGGGGCAAGCACAGATACGCAGTATTTT	CASSDSGGASTDTQYF
TRBV4-1	-	TRBJ1-4	-	TGCGCCAGCAGCCAAGAGGATCAGGAGGGTGAAAAACTGTTTTTT	CASSQEDQEGEKLFF
TRBV5-1	TRBD1	TRBJ2-7	-	TGCGCCAGCAGCTTTGGGACAGGGGGAATCTACGAGCAGTACTTC	CASSFGTGGIYEQYF
TRBV2	TRBD2	TRBJ2-5	-	TGTGCCAGCAGTGAAGGACTAGCGGGGGCAGAGACCCAGTACTTC	CASSEGLAGAETQYF
TRBV19	TRBD1	TRBJ2-3	-	TGTGCCAGTAGTCCAGTGACAGGGGGCTATCCTAGCACAGATACGCAGTATTTT	CASSPVTGGYPSTDTQYF
TRBV7-3	TRBD1	TRBJ2-2	once	TGTGCCAGCAGCTTAAAGCCCCGGGACAGGGTAGTCACCGGGGAGCTGTTTTTT	CASSLKPRDRVVTGELFF
TRBV5-1	-	TRBJ2-3	-	TGCGCCAGCAGCCCGATCGGGCAGGGCGGCACAGATACGCAGTATTTT	CASSPIGQGGTDTQYF
TRBV2	TRBD2	TRBJ2-3	-	TGTGCCAGCAGTGCGGGACTAGGTACTAGCACAGATACGCAGTATTTT	CASSAGLGTSTDTQYF
TRBV30	TRBD1	TRBJ2-4	-	TGTGCCTGGAGTGAGGGGACAGGGGCTTTAGCCAAAAACATTCAGTACTTC	CAWSEGTGALAKNIQYF
TRBV6-1	TRBD1	TRBJ2-7	-	TGTGCCAGTGGGACAGGCACCCCCTACGAGCAGTACTTC	CASGTGTPYEQYF
TRBV5-8	TRBD2	TRBJ2-5	-	TGTGCCAGCACTTCACGCGGGGGTGAAGAGACCCAGTACTTC	CASTSRGGEETQYF
TRBV19	TRBD2	TRBJ2-7	-	TGTGCCAGTACCCCTAGCGGGAGCTCCTACGAGCAGTACTTC	CASTPSGSSYEQYF
TRBV29-1	-	TRBJ1-2	-	TGCAGCGTTGGAGGGGTCTTGGGGGCAACGGACTACACCTTC	CSVGGVLGATDYTF
TRBV11-3	TRBD2	TRBJ2-7	-	TGTGCCAGCAGCTTGACTAGCGGTTACTACGAGCAGTACTTC	CASSLTSGYYEQYF
TRBV27	-	TRBJ1-1	-	TGTGCCAGCAGTTTTCCCCGACTAGGGAACACTGAAGCTTTCTTT	CASSFPRLGNTEAFF
TRBV5-1	-	TRBJ2-2	-	TGCGCCAGCAGCTTGGTACAGAAGAACACCGGGGAGCTGTTTTTT	CASSLVQKNTGELFF
TRBV6-6	-	TRBJ2-1	-	TGTGCCAGCAGTTTGACAGGAAGCAATGAGCAGTTCTTC	CASSLTGSNEQFF
TRBV6-6	-	TRBJ2-7	-	TGTGCCAGCAGCCGGAAGGGGGGGGCCTACGAGCAGTACTTC	CASSRKGGAYEQYF
TRBV7-2	TRBD1	TRBJ1-1	-	TGTGCCAGCAGCTTAGCCCGACAGGGACCCTCTGAAGCTTTCTTT	CASSLARQGPSEAFF
TRBV16	-	TRBJ1-2	-	TGTGCCAGCAGCCAATTTAACAGAGCTAACTATGGCTACACCTTC	CASSQFNRANYGYTF